These T cell receptor beta chains were read from a single sample in a study of memory CD4+ T cells and cytomegalovirus serostatus. Here immunoSEQ multiplex PCR was the method, and the copy in TCRdb shows in-frame clones only, minus some. Found here are some 25,000 clones, around three quarters of them singletons; the top ten hold 0.95% to 1.1%. The sequenced material came from memory CD4+ T cells from blood. These receptors all stem from an adult in good health and CMV-seronegative. The CDR3 runs from the conserved cysteine through the conserved F or W. Each record gives: D gene, J gene, V gene, clone size, CDR3 length, CDR3 protein, CDR3 DNA. The D gene is left open where the match is weak. Size is omitted from some rows. Given values are once, few, many or a class for expanded clones.

TRBD1	TRBJ1-1	TRBV4-2	few	13	CASSQERGPIQFF	TGTGCCAGCAGCCAAGAAAGGGGGCCTATCCAGTTCTTT
-	TRBJ2-2	TRBV27	-	15	CASSLSVLVGGELFF	TGTGCCAGCAGTTTATCTGTACTAGTCGGCGGGGAGCTGTTTTTT
-	TRBJ2-2	TRBV7-2	-	16	CASSLFGRGNTGELFF	TGTGCCAGCAGCTTATTCGGCCGGGGAAACACCGGGGAGCTGTTTTTT
-	TRBJ2-7	TRBV23-1	-	15	CAVSNAVQLNYEQYF	TGCGCCGTTTCCAACGCCGTTCAGCTCAACTACGAGCAGTACTTC
-	TRBJ1-1	TRBV9	-	14	CASSAWGEGTEAFF	TGTGCCAGCAGCGCATGGGGGGAGGGCACTGAAGCTTTCTTT
-	TRBJ2-1	TRBV5-1	-	13	CASGQGTVGEQFF	TGCGCCAGCGGGCAGGGTACCGTCGGTGAGCAGTTCTTC
TRBD1	TRBJ2-5	TRBV6-5	-	13	CASTRTGQETQYF	TGTGCCAGCACCAGGACAGGGCAAGAGACCCAGTACTTC
-	TRBJ2-2	TRBV10-1	-	14	CASSDRSGPGELFF	TGCGCCAGCAGTGATCGGTCGGGACCCGGGGAGCTGTTTTTT
TRBD1	TRBJ1-1	TRBV27	-	14	CASSSTGFWGEAFF	TGTGCCAGCAGCTCGACAGGGTTTTGGGGTGAAGCTTTCTTT
TRBD1	TRBJ1-2	TRBV10-3	few	13	CAIEYGQGYGYTF	TGTGCCATCGAGTATGGACAGGGGTATGGCTACACCTTC
-	TRBJ1-1	TRBV7-2	-	14	CASSLERGNTEAFF	TGTGCCAGCAGCTTAGAAAGGGGGAACACTGAAGCTTTCTTT
-	TRBJ1-1	TRBV7-9	-	17	CASSPRPNSMVNTEAFF	TGTGCCAGCAGCCCCCGACCAAATTCCATGGTGAACACTGAAGCTTTCTTT
-	TRBJ2-7	TRBV28	-	11	CASLSPSEQYF	TGTGCCAGCTTGTCCCCATCCGAGCAGTACTTC
-	TRBJ1-5	TRBV14	-	13	CASSQGRDQPQHF	TGTGCCAGCAGCCAGGGGAGGGATCAGCCCCAGCATTTT
TRBD1	TRBJ1-1	TRBV28	-	13	CASKAQGDTEAFF	TGTGCCAGCAAGGCCCAGGGGGACACTGAAGCTTTCTTT
TRBD2	TRBJ2-3	TRBV29-1	-	15	CSVVRGERERNTQYF	TGCAGCGTTGTAAGGGGCGAGCGGGAGCGGAATACGCAGTATTTT
-	TRBJ1-1	TRBV18	-	13	CASSPPANTEAFF	TGTGCCAGCTCACCACCCGCGAACACTGAAGCTTTCTTT
TRBD1	TRBJ2-7	TRBV18	-	14	CASSSTGMGYEQYF	TGTGCCAGCTCATCGACAGGGATGGGTTACGAGCAGTACTTC
-	TRBJ1-1	TRBV7-2	-	15	CASSLVTGDFVSAFF	TGTGCCAGCAGCTTAGTTACCGGGGATTTCGTGTCGGCTTTCTTT
-	TRBJ2-7	TRBV7-2	-	13	CASSLGVSYEQYF	TGTGCCAGCAGCTTAGGGGTATCCTACGAGCAGTACTTC
-	TRBJ1-5	TRBV19	-	14	CASSIDNSNQPQHF	TGTGCCAGTAGTATAGACAATAGCAATCAGCCCCAGCATTTT
-	TRBJ1-3	TRBV6-6	-	16	CASSYPAGGFGNTIYF	TGTGCCAGCAGTTATCCGGCGGGAGGATTTGGAAACACCATATATTTT
TRBD1	TRBJ1-2	TRBV5-1	-	14	CASKTGGADYGYTF	TGCGCCAGTAAGACAGGGGGCGCTGACTATGGCTACACCTTC
-	TRBJ1-5	TRBV30	-	17	CAWSWGTRKGLNQPQHF	TGTGCCTGGAGTTGGGGTACACGGAAGGGTTTAAATCAGCCCCAGCATTTT
TRBD1	TRBJ1-4	TRBV6-5	-	13	CASSQGGGEKLFF	TGTGCCAGCAGTCAAGGGGGCGGTGAAAAACTGTTTTTT
TRBD2	TRBJ2-1	TRBV30	-	14	CAWSPGLGYNEQFF	TGTGCCTGGAGCCCGGGACTAGGCTACAATGAGCAGTTCTTC
-	TRBJ1-1	TRBV20-1	-	11	CSASEQVEAFF	TGCAGTGCTAGCGAGCAGGTCGAAGCTTTCTTT